The 8 T cell receptor beta chains in this list originate from one sample, sequenced in a study of blood T cell repertoires in COVID-19. Data came from immunoSEQ multiplex PCR; TCRdb stores just in-frame clones and leaves some out. The table records about 210,000 clones, around 86% of them present only once. The sequenced material came from peripheral blood. The receptors shown here come from a woman in her 70s with COVID-19, enrolled during active disease.

The rearrangement uses TRBV19 and TRBJ2-3; D is uncertain. Trimming stripped 5 bases from V and 2 bases from J, with 17 bases between. Germline V lookup: CDR1 LNHDA, CDR2 SQIVND (reference sequence). The CDR3 covers 16 residues. In DNA, the CDR3 is TGTGCCAGTAGTGTATTACAAAATGGAGTCACAGATACGCAGTATTTT. It translates to CASSVLQNGVTDTQYF. Variable domain in full (rest from reference TRBV19 and TRBJ2-3): DGGITQSPKYLFRKEGQNVTLSCEQNLNHDAMYWYRQDPGQGLRLIYYSQIVNDFQKGDIAEGYSVSREKKESFPLTVTSAQKNPTAFYLCASSVLQNGVTDTQYFGPGTRLTVL.

The chain couples TRBV28 to TRBJ2-5; 7 nucleotides agree with TRBD1. The junction had 13 bases not matched to a gene; V was cut back by 6 bases and J by 3 bases. The CDR3 length is 16 residues. The germline gives CDR1 MDHEN, CDR2 SYDVKM. CDR3 nucleotide sequence: TGTGCCAGCAGCCGAACTAACAGGGGAGCTAAAGAGACCCAGTACTTC. The encoded protein is CASSRTNRGAKETQYF.

This clone was seen a single time. The DNA of the CDR3 is TGCGCCAGCAGCTTGGTGGTAGCGGGAGTAGGGACAGATACGCAGTATTTT. It specifies CASSLVVAGVGTDTQYF. The gene calls are TRBV5-1 and TRBJ2-3; 9 nucleotides match TRBD2. The V segment lost 0 bases and the J segment 3 bases; nucleotides outside the gene matches: 8. From germline, CDR1 is SGHRS and CDR2 YFSETQ. The CDR3 is 17 amino acids.

The chain employs TRBV10-2 and TRBJ2-2; 7 positions match TRBD1. V gave up 0 bases and J gave up 7 bases; unmatched junction bases: 8. The V gene's germline CDR1 is WSHSY and CDR2 SAAADI. This CDR3 spans 16 amino acids. CDR3 DNA sequence: TGCGCCAGCAGTGAGTCTACAGGGGTCGGTGGCGGGGAGCTGTTTTTT. Its protein product is CASSESTGVGGGELFF.

The chain recombines TRBV7-2 with TRBJ1-5, with 9 bases fitting TRBD1. This CDR3 is 15 amino acids long. In germline, CDR1 is SGHTA, CDR2 FQGNSA. V dropped 1 base and J dropped 6; count of bases not matched to a gene: 4. CDR3 protein: CASSLGRDRAQPQHF. In DNA, the CDR3 is TGTGCCAGCAGCTTAGGGCGGGACAGGGCTCAGCCCCAGCATTTT.

The J gene is TRBJ2-5, the V gene TRBV15, with 10 bases identical to TRBD2. Germline CDR1 LNHNV, CDR2 YYDKDF (reference sequence). This CDR3 spans 16 amino acids. The junction had 8 bases not matched to a gene; V was cut back by 3 bases and J by 4 bases. CDR3 region: CATSREAGGPGETQYF. CDR3 DNA sequence: TGTGCCACCAGCAGGGAAGCGGGAGGGCCAGGAGAGACCCAGTACTTC.

This clone has only one observation. Within the sample, other DNA sequences also encode this same CDR3. V gene TRBV5-1 combines with J gene TRBJ1-4; TRBD1 might be the D (5 bases). This CDR3 has 13 residues. The V gene lost 3 bases and the J gene lost 8 bases, with 11 bases spanning the gap. CDR1 SGHRS and CDR2 YFSETQ come from the germline V gene. CDR3 nucleotide sequence: TGCGCCAGCAGCTCGCAGGGTGGCGAAAAACTGTTTTTT. It is translated as CASSSQGGEKLFF.

This chain connects TRBV25-1 to TRBJ1-1; a possible D gene is TRBD1 (6 bases). The V gene's germline CDR1 is MGHDK and CDR2 SYGVNS. The CDR3 sequence is 15 residues long. The ends were cut back, 1 base at V and 7 bases at J, with 16 bases in the middle. CDR3 sequence (DNA): TGTGCCAGCAGTGAATGGAGCCAGGGGCGTAGTGAAGCTTTCTTT. As protein: CASSEWSQGRSEAFF.